The 6 T cell receptor beta chains presented below share a single source sample, sequenced in a study of cytomegalovirus exposure and HLA in healthy donors. It was with 60 Vbeta and 13 Jbeta primers that the PCR ran. Repertoires were generated with immunoSEQ multiplex PCR, while TCRdb's copy carries only in-frame clones and drops some. The table records more than 110,000 clones, 73% of them present only once. The sequenced sample was PBMCs. These receptors all come from a human donor in good health.

J is TRBJ1-3 and V is TRBV15; D not certain. The V gene's germline CDR1 is LNHNV and CDR2 YYDKDF (reference sequence). V gave up 1 base and J gave up 3 bases, with 10 bases separating them. The CDR3 sequence is 15 residues long. Here the CDR3 DNA reads TGTGCCACCAGCAGAGGTCGGGGTTTTGGAAACACCATATATTTT. Amino acids: CATSRGRGFGNTIYF.

The chain uses TRBV2 and TRBJ2-5; tentative D call: TRBD2 (5 bases). V dropped 4 bases and J dropped 7 bases, with 13 bases sitting between them. This CDR3 region has 13 residues. The germline V gene encodes CDR1 SNHLY and CDR2 FYNNEI. CDR3 residues: CASSGENSGTQYF. As DNA, the CDR3 is TGTGCCAGCAGTGGGGAGAACAGTGGGACCCAGTACTTC.

This rearrangement joins TRBV5-1 to TRBJ2-7, with D possibly matching TRBD1 (6 bases). The V and J ends lost 2 bases and 1 base respectively, with 10 bases between them. CDR1 and CDR2 from the germline V gene are SGHRS and YFSETQ. The CDR3 length is 14 residues. The CDR3 DNA follows: TGCGCCAGCAGCTTTGGACAGCAATCCTACGAGCAGTACTTC. Translating it yields CASSFGQQSYEQYF.

The chain recombines TRBV7-9 with TRBJ1-2; D is uncertain. The CDR3 runs 13 residues. Per germline, CDR1 SEHNR and CDR2 FQNEAQ (reference sequence). The V end lost 5 bases, the J end lost 4 bases, and 11 bases lay between the germline ends. The CDR3 DNA reads as TGTGCCAGCAGCCACAGCTACTCCTATGGCTACACCTTC. It specifies CASSHSYSYGYTF.

The rearrangement uses TRBV27 and TRBJ2-2; 8 nucleotides agree with TRBD1. V shed 10 bases, J shed 4 bases, and the junction held 8 bases outside the gene matches. The CDR3 runs to 14 residues. Germline values: CDR1 MNHEY, CDR2 SMNVEV (reference sequence). For the CDR3, the DNA is TGTGCCACTCCGACAGGGGCCACCACCGGGGAGCTGTTTTTT. It yields the protein CATPTGATTGELFF.

This rearrangement joins TRBV19 to TRBJ2-7, with D possibly being TRBD1 (5 bases). Germline CDR1 and CDR2: LNHDA and SQIVND (reference sequence). CDR3 length equals 14 residues. The ends were cut back, 5 bases at V and 1 base at J, with 12 bases in the middle. The DNA of the CDR3 is TGTGCCAGTAGTCCACAGGACGCTTCCTACGAGCAGTACTTC. As protein: CASSPQDASYEQYF. Together with reference TRBV19 and TRBJ2-7, the CDR3 gives the full variable domain: DGGITQSPKYLFRKEGQNVTLSCEQNLNHDAMYWYRQDPGQGLRLIYYSQIVNDFQKGDIAEGYSVSREKKESFPLTVTSAQKNPTAFYLCASSPQDASYEQYFGPGTRLTVT.